One and the same sample provided the 21 T cell receptor beta chains below, sequenced in a study of cytomegalovirus exposure and HLA in healthy donors. The primer mix had 60 Vbeta and 13 Jbeta primers. Sequenced by immunoSEQ multiplex PCR; TCRdb stores in-frame clones only, minus some. The sample shows about 200,000 clones, about 76% of them seen only once. Input material: PBMCs. The receptors here all came from a male donor in good health and CMV-seropositive.

This clone has a single count. The chain carries TRBV27 and TRBJ2-2, with TRBD2 matching 15 bases. Germline CDR1 and CDR2: MNHEY and SMNVEV (reference sequence). V trimming: 6 bases; J trimming: 1 base; junction bases outside the gene matches: 12. The CDR3 length is 20 residues. This CDR3 reads CASRAGTPGLAGGNTGELFF. The CDR3 DNA is TGTGCCAGCAGGGCAGGAACTCCGGGACTAGCGGGAGGGAACACCGGGGAGCTGTTTTTT.

The chain recombines TRBV9 with TRBJ2-1; D remains ambiguous. The CDR3 covers 12 residues. The V gene's germline CDR1 is SGDLS and CDR2 YYNGEE. V was pared by 3 bases and J by 5 bases, with 6 bases between. The CDR3 DNA reads as TGTGCCAGCAGCGCAACGGACAATGAGCAGTTCTTC. Translation gives CASSATDNEQFF. The full variable domain, rest sourced from reference TRBV9 and TRBJ2-1, is DSGVTQTPKHLITATGQRVTLRCSPRSGDLSVYWYQQSLDQGLQFLIQYYNGEERAKGNILERFSAQQFPDLHSELNLSSLELGDSALYFCASSATDNEQFFGPGTRLTVL.

V usage is TRBV4-3 and J usage is TRBJ2-1, with D maybe TRBD1 (6 bases). CDR1 is LGHNA, CDR2 YSLEER, per germline. The CDR3 length is 15 residues. V lost 4 bases and J lost 1, with 11 bases in between. CDR3 region: CASSRSGESYNEQFF. For the CDR3, the DNA is TGCGCCAGCAGCCGGTCAGGGGAGTCCTACAATGAGCAGTTCTTC.

This chain joins TRBV4-3 and TRBJ2-4; 8 positions match TRBD2. Germline V CDR1 and CDR2: LGHNA, YSLEER. This CDR3 spans 19 amino acids. V shed 0 bases, J shed 0 bases, and the junction held 10 bases outside the gene matches. The CDR3 region is CASSQEVAGGDLAKNIQYF. The CDR3 bases are TGCGCCAGCAGCCAAGAGGTGGCGGGGGGCGATCTAGCCAAAAACATTCAGTACTTC.

This sequence joins TRBV7-2 and TRBJ2-5; 10 bases are a match to TRBD1. The CDR3 spans 14 residues. Trimming took 8 bases from V and 1 from J; bases not matched to a gene: 4. The V gene's germline CDR1 is SGHTA and CDR2 FQGNSA. In nucleotides, the CDR3 is TGTGCCAGCGGCCGGACAGGGGGCCAAGAGACCCAGTACTTC. Translation: CASGRTGGQETQYF.

J is TRBJ1-5 and V is TRBV5-8, with TRBD1 as a possible D gene (5 bases). This CDR3 has 15 amino acids. Germline CDR1 and CDR2: SGHTS and YDEGEE. Trimming took 1 base from V and 5 from J, leaving 13 bases between them. CDR3 coding DNA: TGTGCCAGCAGCTTGCCAGGCAGGGAAGATCAGCCCCAGCATTTT. The encoded protein is CASSLPGREDQPQHF. The full variable domain, in which reference TRBV5-8 and TRBJ1-5 provide the parts outside the CDR3, is EAGVTQSPTHLIKTRGQQATLRCSPISGHTSVYWYQQALGLGLQFLLWYDEGEERNRGNFPPRFSGRQFPNYSSELNVNALELEDSALYLCASSLPGREDQPQHFGDGTRLSIL.

This chain uses TRBV19 with TRBJ1-1; D is perhaps TRBD1 (6 bases). Trimming shortened V by 5 bases and J by 5 bases, and 15 bases separated the two germline ends. This CDR3 region has 14 residues. Germline CDR1 reads LNHDA; CDR2 reads SQIVND (reference sequence). CDR3 DNA sequence: TGTGCCAGTAGTGTAACAGGGCTGAGGACTGAAGCTTTCTTT. It codes for CASSVTGLRTEAFF.

The chain combines TRBV29-1 with TRBJ2-7; D gene unclear. V was cut by 4 bases and J by 0 bases, with 25 bases left in between. The CDR3 extends over 18 amino acids. In germline, CDR1 is SQVTM, CDR2 ANQGSEA. CDR3 nucleotide sequence: TGCAGCGTTGTCGGGTTCGGCAGAAAAACCGGAAGCTCCTACGAGCAGTACTTC. This translates into CSVVGFGRKTGSSYEQYF.

The rearrangement uses TRBV28 and TRBJ1-5, with D uncertain. V dropped 7 bases and J dropped 0 bases, with 10 bases sitting between them. The V gene's germline CDR1 is MDHEN and CDR2 SYDVKM. The CDR3 totals 14 residues. CDR3 amino acids: CASKRADSNQPQHF. Written as DNA, the CDR3 is TGTGCCAGCAAGAGGGCGGATAGCAATCAGCCCCAGCATTTT.

This clone has only a few counts. This chain connects TRBV7-3 to TRBJ1-2, with 8 nucleotides matching TRBD1. Trimming removed 0 bases from V and 5 bases from J; junction bases left unmatched: 5. CDR1 SGHTA and CDR2 FQGTGA come from the germline V gene. There are 15 residues in the CDR3. The CDR3 nucleotides are TGTGCCAGCAGCTTAACAAGGACAGGGACATATGGCTACACCTTC. Translating gives CASSLTRTGTYGYTF.

The CDR3 DNA is TGTGCCGGACAGGGGGAGAACACTGAAGCTTTCTTT. Amino acid sequence: CAGQGENTEAFF. The J gene is TRBJ1-1, the V gene TRBV2, with 10 positions matching TRBD1. CDR3 length: 12 amino acids. With V trimmed by 11 bases and J by 1 base, 1 base remained unmatched. The V gene's germline CDR1 is SNHLY and CDR2 FYNNEI. The full variable domain, its missing parts supplied by reference TRBV2 and TRBJ1-1, is EPEVTQTPSHQVTQMGQEVILRCVPISNHLYFYWYRQILGQKVEFLVSFYNNEISEKSEIFDDQFSVERPDGSNFTLKIRSTKLEDSAMYFCAGQGENTEAFFGQGTRLTVV.

This chain uses TRBV6-4 with TRBJ2-3; 8 bases match TRBD2. CDR1 and CDR2 from the germline V gene are MRHNA and SNTAGT. The CDR3 has 15 residues. The V and J ends lost 7 bases and 2 bases, in that order; junction bases with no gene match: 8. The CDR3 DNA reads as TGTGCCAGCAAGCGGGAGAATATTTACACAGATACGCAGTATTTT. Amino acids: CASKRENIYTDTQYF.

The CDR3 sequence: CSATSGQQFF. The DNA for the CDR3 is TGCAGTGCTACTAGCGGGCAGCAGTTCTTC. This chain connects TRBV20-1 to TRBJ2-1, with 8 bases that match TRBD2. V was pared by 4 bases and J by 11 bases, with 1 base of the junction left unmatched. Germline CDR1 and CDR2: DFQATT and SNEGSKA (reference sequence). This CDR3 spans 10 amino acids.

The V call is TRBV7-2, the J call TRBJ1-1, with TRBD1 as a possible D gene (5 bases). The germline V and J ends were trimmed by 5 bases and 5 bases, with 15 bases remaining between them. CDR1 and CDR2 (germline): SGHTA, FQGNSA. There are 14 residues in the CDR3. The CDR3 protein is CASSPGRGLTEAFF. The CDR3 nucleotides read TGTGCCAGCAGCCCCGGACGGGGGTTAACTGAAGCTTTCTTT.

The chain joins TRBV7-9 to TRBJ2-5, with 15 positions matching TRBD2. V lost 3 bases, J lost 1 base, and 6 bases stayed unmatched. The CDR3 runs to 18 residues. Germline V gene sequence: CDR1 SEHNR, CDR2 FQNEAQ (reference sequence). In DNA, the CDR3 is TGTGCCAGCAGCTTGCTCGGACTAGCGGGAGGGCCCCAAGAGACCCAGTACTTC. This gives the protein CASSLLGLAGGPQETQYF. Variable domain in full (rest from reference TRBV7-9 and TRBJ2-5): DTGVSQNPRHKITKRGQNVTFRCDPISEHNRLYWYRQTLGQGPEFLTYFQNEAQLEKSRLLSDRFSAERPKGSFSTLEIQRTEQGDSAMYLCASSLLGLAGGPQETQYFGPGTRLLVL.

This chain links TRBV18 with TRBJ1-6; D possibly corresponds to TRBD1 (6 bases). The V and J ends lost 3 bases and 10 bases respectively, with 19 bases between them. CDR3 size: 16 residues. Germline V gene data show CDR1 as KGHSH and CDR2 as LQKENI. This CDR3 reads CASSPFGEQGDSPLHF. The CDR3 nucleotides are TGTGCCAGCTCACCGTTCGGGGAACAGGGCGACTCACCCCTCCACTTT.

The V and J genes are TRBV11-2 and TRBJ2-5, with TRBD1 as a possible D gene (6 bases). This CDR3 region has 13 residues. CDR1 and CDR2 (germline): SGHAT, FQNNGV. The germline V and J ends were trimmed by 7 bases and 5 bases, with 14 bases remaining between them. DNA for the CDR3: TGTGCCAGCACCCCAGGGGTGGAGGAGACCCAGTACTTC. Translated: CASTPGVEETQYF. Based on the CDR3 plus reference TRBV11-2 and TRBJ2-5, the full variable domain is EAGVAQSPRYKIIEKRQSVAFWCNPISGHATLYWYQQILGQGPKLLIQFQNNGVVDDSQLPKDRFSAERLKGVDSTLKIQPAKLEDSAVYLCASTPGVEETQYFGPGTRLLVL.

The chain recombines TRBV15 with TRBJ2-6; D is undetermined. CDR1 is LNHNV, CDR2 YYDKDF, per germline (reference sequence). The CDR3 is 18 amino acids. The V end was cut by 0 bases, the J end by 1 base, with 13 bases between. In DNA, the CDR3 is TGTGCCACCAGCAGAGATATTGGGCTGAATTCTGGGGCCAACGTCCTGACTTTC. Translation gives CATSRDIGLNSGANVLTF.

The rearrangement links TRBV9 to TRBJ1-4, with TRBD1 identical over 11 bases. CDR3 length: 15 amino acids. With V trimmed by 5 bases and J by 4 bases, 4 bases remained unmatched. Germline-derived CDR1 and CDR2 are SGDLS and YYNGEE. CDR3 loop: CASSAGQGGNEKLFF. CDR3 coding DNA: TGTGCCAGCAGTGCGGGACAGGGGGGTAATGAAAAACTGTTTTTT.

The rearrangement uses TRBV5-1 and TRBJ2-5; TRBD2 matches 9 bases. J was trimmed by 3 bases and V by 2 bases; bases with no gene match: 5. Germline V gene data show CDR1 as SGHRS and CDR2 as YFSETQ. The CDR3 contains 15 residues. This CDR3 is CASSLASGVEETQYF. CDR3 nucleotide sequence: TGCGCCAGCAGCTTAGCTAGCGGGGTCGAAGAGACCCAGTACTTC. Variable domain in full (rest from reference TRBV5-1 and TRBJ2-5): KAGVTQTPRYLIKTRGQQVTLSCSPISGHRSVSWYQQTPGQGLQFLFEYFSETQRNKGNFPGRFSGRQFSNSRSEMNVSTLELGDSALYLCASSLASGVEETQYFGPGTRLLVL.

Written as DNA, the CDR3 is TGTGCCACCTCACTCGCCGGGGGGGTCAATGAGCAGTTCTTC. Its protein product is CATSLAGGVNEQFF. V gene TRBV15 combines with J gene TRBJ2-1; 8 positions match TRBD2. V was clipped by 8 bases and J by 6 bases; unmatched bases: 9. Germline V gene data show CDR1 as LNHNV and CDR2 as YYDKDF (reference sequence). The CDR3 is made up of 14 amino acids.